The source of this TCR beta chain is a study of T cells after yellow fever vaccination. Whole-study context: Preparation of fractions with low cell numbers was performed using SMART-Seq v4 Ultra Low Input. General observations from the study: One caveat is that FACS-sorted repertoires could contain abundant clonotypes contaminating from the bulk population. At around 95% for CD4 and 70% to 90% for CD8, most primary-vaccination clones showed up again after the booster.

As TCR cDNA was made by 5'RACE template switching, a universal primer site and UMIs were added. TCRdb reprocessed the 5' RACE reads with MiXCR, giving one entry per CDR3 protein. The repertoire holds roughly 310,000 distinct CDR3 sequences, 8.5% to 9% seen once, with roughly 17% in the top ten. This clonotype was recorded at least ten times. Its antigen is unidentified. The clonotype was recovered from a man aged 18 to 30 who received the YFV17D yellow fever vaccine. This specimen was PBMCs, taken on the day of the first yellow fever vaccination.

This chain's CDR3 is CASSYVSGPGNEQYV. The CDR3 region has the DNA TGCGCCAGCAGCTATGTATCCGGGCCTGGGAACGAGCAGTACGTC. This chain links TRBV5-1 with TRBJ2-7; D call uncertain. Germline loops: CDR1 SGHRS, CDR2 YFSETQ. The CDR3 runs to 15 residues. V shed 3 bases and J shed 5 bases, with 18 bases lying between them.